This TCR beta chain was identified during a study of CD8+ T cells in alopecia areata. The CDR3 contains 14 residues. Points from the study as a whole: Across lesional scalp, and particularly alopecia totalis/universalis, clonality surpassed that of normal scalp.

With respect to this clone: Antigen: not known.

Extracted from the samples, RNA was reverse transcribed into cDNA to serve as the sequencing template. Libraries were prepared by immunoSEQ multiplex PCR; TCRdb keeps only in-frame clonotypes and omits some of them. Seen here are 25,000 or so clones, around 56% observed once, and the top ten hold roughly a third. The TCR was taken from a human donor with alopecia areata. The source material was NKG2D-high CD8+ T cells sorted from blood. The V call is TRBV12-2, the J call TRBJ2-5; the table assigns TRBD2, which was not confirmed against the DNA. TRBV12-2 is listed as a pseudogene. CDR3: CASRLRLAEETQYF. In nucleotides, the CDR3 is TGTGCAAGTCGCTTACGACTAGCGGAAGAGACCCAGTACTTC.